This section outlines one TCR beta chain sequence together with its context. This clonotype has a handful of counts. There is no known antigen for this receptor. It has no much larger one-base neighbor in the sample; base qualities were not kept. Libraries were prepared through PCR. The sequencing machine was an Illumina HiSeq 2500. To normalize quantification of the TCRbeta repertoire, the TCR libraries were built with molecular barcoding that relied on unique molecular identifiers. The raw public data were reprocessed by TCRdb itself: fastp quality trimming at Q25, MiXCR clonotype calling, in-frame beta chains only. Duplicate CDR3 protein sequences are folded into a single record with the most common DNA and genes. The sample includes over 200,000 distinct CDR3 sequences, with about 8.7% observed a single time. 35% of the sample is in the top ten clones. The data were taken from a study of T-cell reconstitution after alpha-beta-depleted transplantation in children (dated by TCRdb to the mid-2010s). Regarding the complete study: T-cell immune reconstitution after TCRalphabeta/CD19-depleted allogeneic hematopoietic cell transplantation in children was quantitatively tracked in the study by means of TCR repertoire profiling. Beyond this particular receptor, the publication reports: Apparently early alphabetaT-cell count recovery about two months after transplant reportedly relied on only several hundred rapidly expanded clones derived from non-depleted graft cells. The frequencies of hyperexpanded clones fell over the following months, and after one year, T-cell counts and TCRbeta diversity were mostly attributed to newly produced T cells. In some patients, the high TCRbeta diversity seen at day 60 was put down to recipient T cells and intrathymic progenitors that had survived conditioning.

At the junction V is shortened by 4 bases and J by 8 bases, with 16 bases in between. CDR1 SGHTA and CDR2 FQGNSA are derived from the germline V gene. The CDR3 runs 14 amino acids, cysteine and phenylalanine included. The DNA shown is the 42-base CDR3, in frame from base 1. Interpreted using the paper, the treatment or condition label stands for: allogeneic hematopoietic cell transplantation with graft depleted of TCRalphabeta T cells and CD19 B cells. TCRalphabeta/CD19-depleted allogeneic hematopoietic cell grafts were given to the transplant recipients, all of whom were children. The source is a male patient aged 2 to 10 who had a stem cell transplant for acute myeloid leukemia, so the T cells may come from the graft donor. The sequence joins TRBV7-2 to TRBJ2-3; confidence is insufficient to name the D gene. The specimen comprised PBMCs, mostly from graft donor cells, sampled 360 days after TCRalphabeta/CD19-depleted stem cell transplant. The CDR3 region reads CASSSSQRPGTQYF. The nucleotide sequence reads TGTGCCAGCAGCTCCTCACAACGGCCGGGTACGCAGTATTTT. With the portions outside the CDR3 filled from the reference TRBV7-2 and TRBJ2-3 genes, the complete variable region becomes GAGVSQSPSNKVTEKGKDVELRCDPISGHTALYWYRQSLGQGLEFLIYFQGNSAPDKSGLPSDRFSAERTGGSVSTLTIQRTQQEDSAVYLCASSSSQRPGTQYFGPGTRLTVL.